This T cell receptor (beta chain) was profiled in a study of T cell repertoires in cytomegalovirus infection. Study-level background: It was the public TCR beta signatures that indicated both CMV infection and matching HLA type.

Via MiXCR, TCRdb re-called the reads, giving one row per CDR3 protein. The table includes fewer than 200,000 distinct CDR3 sequences, approximately 19% detected once. General observations from the study: CMV-specific TCR beta clonotypes restricted by HLA-C dominated the ex vivo response. Identification of carriers of CMV plus the relevant HLA was performed using cumulative public TCR beta family frequency.

There are many counts of this clonotype. The antigen remains undetermined. V trimming: 5 bases; J trimming: 5 bases; junction bases outside the gene matches: 10. Looked up from germline, CDR1 is LNHDA and CDR2 is SQIVND (reference sequence). This CDR3 region has 15 residues. The gene calls are TRBV19 and TRBJ2-7; 9 positions agree with TRBD1. The source material was PBMCs. The clonotype comes from a human donor in good health (CMV status not recorded). Some clones in this sample may be carry-over from other donors' samples. The DNA for the CDR3 is TGTGCCAGTAGTCTGGGACAGGGAGCTCTCCACGAGCAGTACTTC. This gives the protein CASSLGQGALHEQYF.